Below, 20 T cell receptor beta chains from the same sample are listed, as sequenced in a study of lymphopenia after photon versus proton radiotherapy. Clones were read by immunoSEQ multiplex PCR, and TCRdb kept only the in-frame ones, dropping some. The table includes around 25,000 clones, about four fifths detected once. Specimen: peripheral blood, collected from a patient treated with photon-based radiotherapy. These receptor sequences come from a man in his forties with gastric cancer.

The V and J genes are TRBV5-6 and TRBJ2-5, with D perhaps TRBD1 (5 bases). The CDR3 runs 14 residues. V was clipped by 2 bases and J by 5 bases, with 13 bases between them. Per germline, CDR1 SGHDT and CDR2 YYEEEE. The CDR3 sequence is CASSFWQGGETQYF. In DNA, the CDR3 is TGTGCCAGCAGCTTTTGGCAGGGTGGGGAGACCCAGTACTTC.

The V gene is TRBV4-2, the J gene TRBJ2-3; unclear D gene. Trimming left V 6 bases short and J 0 bases short, with 19 bases between. The CDR3 is made up of 17 amino acids. From germline, CDR1 is LGHNA and CDR2 YNFKEQ. The CDR3 coding sequence is TGTGCCAGCAGTCCCAATCTCGGATCCTCTAGCACAGATACGCAGTATTTT. Translation: CASSPNLGSSSTDTQYF.

This chain links TRBV9 with TRBJ1-2, with D tentatively TRBD1 (6 bases). Germline CDR1 reads SGDLS; CDR2 reads YYNGEE. Trimming removed 4 bases from V and 4 bases from J, with 14 bases in between. The CDR3 has 14 amino acids. CDR3 sequence reads: CASSPQQGAYGYTF. In nucleotides, the CDR3 is TGTGCCAGCAGCCCCCAACAGGGCGCCTATGGCTACACCTTC. The full variable domain, with the rest looked up from reference TRBV9 and TRBJ1-2, is DSGVTQTPKHLITATGQRVTLRCSPRSGDLSVYWYQQSLDQGLQFLIQYYNGEERAKGNILERFSAQQFPDLHSELNLSSLELGDSALYFCASSPQQGAYGYTFGSGTRLTVV.

Here the CDR3 reads CASSSRGRASQPQHF. The CDR3 DNA reads as TGTGCCAGCAGCTCCCGGGGGAGGGCTAGTCAGCCCCAGCATTTT. The rearrangement joins TRBV21-1 to TRBJ1-5. TRBV21-1 is assigned pseudogene status. The CDR3 contains 15 residues.

There are a few counts of this clone. The chain has TRBV29-1 and TRBJ1-2; no clear D. The CDR3 consists of 10 residues. Germline lookup yields CDR1 SQVTM and CDR2 ANQGSEA. The V gene lost 3 bases and the J gene lost 6 bases, with 5 bases spanning the gap. Here the CDR3 DNA reads TGCAGCGTTGACCGGGATGGCTACACCTTC. Amino acid sequence: CSVDRDGYTF.

The rearrangement joins TRBV6-1 to TRBJ1-6, with D uncertain. Germline V CDR1 and CDR2: MNHNS, SASEGT. The CDR3 spans 14 residues. V was trimmed by 1 base and J by 7 bases, leaving 8 bases between them. CDR3 nucleotides: TGTGCCAGCAGTGAAGGGCAAGTGAATTCACCCCTCCACTTT. It codes for CASSEGQVNSPLHF.

The V and J genes are TRBV2 and TRBJ1-1, with D tentatively TRBD1 (5 bases). The CDR3 runs to 11 residues. Trimming removed 6 bases from V and 5 bases from J, with 7 bases in between. Germline V gives CDR1 SNHLY, CDR2 FYNNEI. This CDR3 is CASRGGTEAFF. CDR3 in DNA: TGTGCCAGCAGGGGGGGTACTGAAGCTTTCTTT.

The chain joins TRBV19 to TRBJ2-5, with D perhaps matching TRBD2 (5 bases). CDR3 length: 16 amino acids. Trimming shortened V by 4 bases and J by 8 bases, and 23 bases separated the two germline ends. In germline, CDR1 is LNHDA, CDR2 SQIVND (reference sequence). The CDR3 nucleotides are TGTGCCAGTAGTACTGGCCCCTACGGGGATCGCTTTACCCAGTACTTC. It codes for CASSTGPYGDRFTQYF.

The chain is built from TRBV18 and TRBJ1-1; D remains unclear. The V end was cut by 1 base, the J end by 5 bases, with 11 bases between. Germline V lookup: CDR1 KGHSH, CDR2 LQKENI. The CDR3 has 14 residues. The CDR3 sequence: CASSPLLGGTEAFF. For the CDR3, the DNA is TGTGCCAGCTCACCACTGTTGGGAGGGACTGAAGCTTTCTTT.

The V call is TRBV10-3, the J call TRBJ2-3; 7 bases line up with TRBD2. There are 14 residues in the CDR3. Germline assignment: CDR1 ENHRY and CDR2 SYGVKD. J was trimmed by 2 bases and V by 6 bases; bases with no gene match: 5. Here the CDR3 reads CAIRAGITTDTQYF. As DNA, the CDR3 is TGTGCCATCAGAGCGGGAATTACCACAGATACGCAGTATTTT.

V usage is TRBV4-3 and J usage is TRBJ2-3, with 7 bases matching TRBD2. J gave up 2 bases and V 4 bases, and 6 bases lay outside the gene matches. Germline CDR1 reads LGHNA; CDR2 reads YSLEER. The CDR3 contains 15 residues. CDR3 residues: CASSRGGVATDTQYF. Here the CDR3 DNA reads TGCGCCAGCAGCCGGGGAGGGGTAGCCACAGATACGCAGTATTTT.

The chain carries TRBV13 and TRBJ1-3; D may be TRBD1 (6 bases). This CDR3 comprises 21 residues. With 1 base removed from V and 0 bases from J, the gap between germline ends came to 25 bases. Germline V gene data show CDR1 as PRHDT and CDR2 as FYEKMQ (reference sequence). This CDR3 reads CASSLAPYRAPGLPSGNTIYF. CDR3 nucleotide sequence: TGTGCCAGCAGCTTAGCACCTTACAGGGCGCCAGGTCTGCCCTCTGGAAACACCATATATTTT.

The sample holds one count of this clone. This sequence joins TRBV14 and TRBJ1-2; perhaps TRBD1 as D (6 bases). CDR3 size: 13 residues. Germline lookup yields CDR1 SGHDN and CDR2 FVKESK. Trimming took 3 bases from V and 4 from J, leaving 9 bases between them. For the CDR3, the DNA is TGTGCCAGCAGCCATGGGGGCGGCTATGGCTACACCTTC. It codes for CASSHGGGYGYTF. The whole variable domain, filled in from reference TRBV14 and TRBJ1-2, reads EAGVTQFPSHSVIEKGQTVTLRCDPISGHDNLYWYRRVMGKEIKFLLHFVKESKQDESGMPNNRFLAERTGGTYSTLKVQPAELEDSGVYFCASSHGGGYGYTFGSGTRLTVV.

The V and J genes are TRBV2 and TRBJ1-3; 7 bases are a match to TRBD1. V dropped 7 bases and J dropped 0; count of bases not matched to a gene: 6. Germline CDR1 and CDR2: SNHLY and FYNNEI. This CDR3 has 15 residues. In nucleotides, the CDR3 is TGTGCCAGCATCCGGGACAGTAGCTCTGGAAACACCATATATTTT. It encodes CASIRDSSSGNTIYF.

This clone was seen a single time. The chain has TRBV11-2 and TRBJ1-2; 8 nucleotides align to TRBD1. With V trimmed by 7 bases and J by 1 base, 14 bases remained unmatched. This CDR3 comprises 17 residues. Germline loops: CDR1 SGHAT, CDR2 FQNNGV. CDR3 in DNA: TGTGCCAGCACCTCCCTTCGCCGGGACAGGAATAACTATGGCTACACCTTC. Residues: CASTSLRRDRNNYGYTF.

This chain links TRBV11-2 with TRBJ1-2; D is uncertain. The CDR3 loop spans 12 amino acids. The V and J ends lost 1 base and 5 bases respectively, with 5 bases between them. CDR1 SGHAT and CDR2 FQNNGV come from the germline V gene. This CDR3 reads CASSLAPYGYTF. CDR3 in DNA: TGTGCCAGCAGCTTAGCCCCATATGGCTACACCTTC.

V is TRBV5-4 and J is TRBJ1-4; 10 nucleotides align to TRBD1. V lost 4 bases to trimming and J lost 8 bases; unmatched junction nucleotides: 8. Germline V gene sequence: CDR1 SGHNT, CDR2 YYREEE (reference sequence). The length of the CDR3 is 15 residues. The CDR3 bases are TGTGCCAGCAGCCAGTCGGGACAGGGGAGGGAAAAACTGTTTTTT. This encodes CASSQSGQGREKLFF.

The chain employs TRBV14 and TRBJ2-3, with TRBD1 identical over 10 bases. V was pared by 4 bases and J by 4 bases, with 11 bases of the junction left unmatched. CDR1 is SGHDN, CDR2 FVKESK, per germline. This CDR3 is 17 amino acids long. As DNA, the CDR3 is TGTGCCAGCAGCCCCGACAGGGGGCCGGTGGTAGCAGATACGCAGTATTTT. Translation: CASSPDRGPVVADTQYF.

In DNA, the CDR3 is TGTGCCATCAGTAAACGATCCGGGACAGGGAAAAACAATGAGCAGTTCTTC. This gives the protein CAISKRSGTGKNNEQFF. The chain combines TRBV10-3 with TRBJ2-1; 9 bases fit TRBD1. The CDR3 contains 17 residues. Germline V lookup: CDR1 ENHRY, CDR2 SYGVKD. Unmatched junction bases numbered 13, after V lost 5 bases and J lost 5 bases.

CDR3 nucleotide sequence: TGCGCCAGCAGCTTGGGACAGGTCACCGGGGAGCTGTTTTTT. Its translation is CASSLGQVTGELFF. The V call is TRBV5-1, the J call TRBJ2-2; D is perhaps TRBD1 (6 bases). The V gene's germline CDR1 is SGHRS and CDR2 YFSETQ. Trimming stripped 0 bases from V and 4 bases from J, with 7 bases between. The CDR3 has 14 amino acids.